This T cell receptor beta chain appears in the sequencing data of a study of ipilimumab plus nivolumab after autologous stem cell transplantation. Across the whole study: Typical patient got a few ipilimumab doses and 7 or 8 nivolumab doses (median). Study conclusions and caveats: TCR repertoire, Treg phenotype and gut microbiota reportedly support more study of this approach.

Remarks on this clone: The antigen is unknown.

Ipilimumab, 1 mg/kg, started 14 to 28 days after autologous transplant. The method was immunoSEQ multiplex PCR; TCRdb's version includes in-frame clones alone and lacks a portion of them. Here the sample spans roughly 16,000 clones, 80% to 90% being singletons. The material was PBMCs, obtained in a trial of ipilimumab plus nivolumab as post-transplant consolidation. The receptor's source is a male donor with diffuse large B-cell lymphoma.

The CDR3 DNA is TGTGCCAGTAGTATAGATCACTTCCGCGCTGCAGGAGTGGATACGCAGTATTTT. It specifies CASSIDHFRAAGVDTQYF. V and J are TRBV19 and TRBJ2-3; no clear D gene. CDR3 length: 18 amino acids. CDR1 and CDR2 (germline): LNHDA, SQIVND (reference sequence). The germline V and J ends were trimmed by 0 bases and 6 bases, with 22 bases remaining between them.